These 28 T cell receptor beta chains originate from one sample sequenced in a study of T cell repertoires in cytomegalovirus infection. TCRdb re-called the reads through MiXCR, storing one row per CDR3 protein. The data contain 200,000 to 300,000 distinct CDR3 sequences, 9.1% of them singletons. The sample comprised PBMCs. The receptors here all came from a human donor in good health (CMV status not recorded). Some clones in this sample may be carry-over from other donors' samples.

This clonotype came up a few times. The CDR3 region has the DNA TGTGCCATCGGACAGGGGGAATCACCCCTCCACTTT. The encoded protein is CAIGQGESPLHF. The chain uses TRBV10-3 and TRBJ1-6, with 10 bases that match TRBD1. Germline CDR1 and CDR2: ENHRY and SYGVKD. With V trimmed by 8 bases and J by 10 bases, 2 bases remained unmatched. This CDR3 spans 12 amino acids.

This clonotype was detected many times. The chain joins TRBV7-2 to TRBJ1-2; 7 bases are shared with TRBD1. Looked up from germline, CDR1 is SGHTA and CDR2 is FQGNSA. After removal of 5 bases from V and 7 bases from J, the junction contained 10 bases not matched to a gene. This CDR3 is 14 amino acids long. CDR3 DNA sequence: TGTGCCAGCAGCCCAATGACAGGGTTATTTGGCTACACCTTC. Its translation is CASSPMTGLFGYTF.

Many counts were recorded for this clonotype. The chain has TRBV7-2 and TRBJ2-2, with 8 bases identical to TRBD2. The CDR3 spans 15 residues. From germline, CDR1 is SGHTA and CDR2 FQGNSA. V lost 5 bases and J lost 4; bases outside the gene matches: 6. CDR3 in DNA: TGTGCCAGCAGCCCCGGGACTAGATCCACCGGGGAGCTGTTTTTT. Translation gives CASSPGTRSTGELFF. The full variable domain, in which reference TRBV7-2 and TRBJ2-2 provide the parts outside the CDR3, is GAGVSQSPSNKVTEKGKDVELRCDPISGHTALYWYRQSLGQGLEFLIYFQGNSAPDKSGLPSDRFSAERTGGSVSTLTIQRTQQEDSAVYLCASSPGTRSTGELFFGEGSRLTVL.

This clonotype has ten or more counts. CDR3 loop: CASSPESGIRGYGYTF. The CDR3 nucleotides read TGTGCCAGCAGCCCCGAATCGGGCATTCGGGGCTATGGCTACACCTTC. This chain links TRBV7-2 with TRBJ1-2, with D unclear. The germline V gene encodes CDR1 SGHTA and CDR2 FQGNSA. The CDR3 runs 16 residues. V dropped 5 bases and J dropped 4 bases, with 20 bases sitting between them.

In this sample, this clonotype turned up many times. The genes are TRBV7-2 and TRBJ2-1, with D tentatively TRBD2 (5 bases). CDR3 length: 17 amino acids. Germline CDR1 SGHTA, CDR2 FQGNSA. The V and J ends lost 5 bases and 5 bases respectively, with 22 bases between them. This CDR3 is CASSPLGGALKDNEQFF. For the CDR3, the DNA is TGTGCCAGCAGCCCCCTCGGAGGAGCTTTAAAGGACAATGAGCAGTTCTTC.

This chain uses TRBV20-1 with TRBJ1-2; no clear D. CDR3 size: 12 residues. Trimming stripped 3 bases from V and 1 base from J, with 6 bases between. Per the germline V gene, CDR1 is DFQATT and CDR2 is SNEGSKA (reference sequence). The CDR3 reads CSASIHNYGYTF. CDR3 sequence (DNA): TGCAGTGCTAGCATCCATAACTATGGCTACACCTTC.

This chain links TRBV7-6 with TRBJ2-1; D tentatively fits TRBD1 or TRBD2 (5 bases each). Trimming left V 4 bases short and J 7 bases short, with 17 bases between. The CDR3 has 15 residues. From germline, CDR1 is SGHVS and CDR2 FNYEAQ. The CDR3 bases are TGTGCCAGCAGCTCGGGGCAGGGCGGCTGGAATGAGCAGTTCTTC. The encoded protein is CASSSGQGGWNEQFF.

This clonotype occurred many times. This chain uses TRBV7-2 with TRBJ2-7; TRBD1 agrees at 7 bases. CDR1 SGHTA and CDR2 FQGNSA come from the germline V gene. There are 14 residues in the CDR3. The V gene end was trimmed by 8 bases and the J gene end by 4 bases; junction bases not matched to a gene: 11. For the CDR3, the DNA is TGTGCCAGCCGCCGCCCCGGGACAGCTTACGAGCAGTACTTC. It yields the protein CASRRPGTAYEQYF.

This clonotype was recorded at least ten times. V usage is TRBV7-2 and J usage is TRBJ2-2, with 7 bases identical to TRBD1. The CDR3 length is 13 residues. CDR1 and CDR2 (germline): SGHTA, FQGNSA. After removal of 11 bases from V and 6 bases from J, the junction contained 9 bases not matched to a gene. The CDR3 DNA follows: TGTGCCGGCGCCGACAGGGCGGCCGGGGAGCTGTTTTTT. Protein product: CAGADRAAGELFF.

This clonotype occurred a few times. The CDR3 reads CASSVDSSHTQYF. For the CDR3, the DNA is TGTGCCAGCAGCGTAGACTCCTCACATACGCAGTATTTT. The V and J genes are TRBV9 and TRBJ2-3; D unclear. V gave up 0 bases and J gave up 7 bases, with 9 bases separating them. Germline V gene sequence: CDR1 SGDLS, CDR2 YYNGEE. CDR3 length: 13 residues.

This clonotype was seen a handful of times. The rearrangement uses TRBV20-1 and TRBJ1-5; perhaps TRBD1 as D (6 bases). The CDR3 has 14 residues. Trimming pared 6 bases from V and 1 base from J, leaving 13 bases between. CDR1 DFQATT and CDR2 SNEGSKA come from the germline V gene (reference sequence). The CDR3 DNA reads as TGCAGTGCCCGCGGGACATCCAGCAATCAGCCCCAGCATTTT. Residues: CSARGTSSNQPQHF.

This clonotype has ten or more counts. V usage is TRBV7-2 and J usage is TRBJ2-1, with 12 bases identical to TRBD2. CDR1 and CDR2 from the germline V gene are SGHTA and FQGNSA. This CDR3 is built from 15 residues. V lost 3 bases, J lost 5 bases, and 2 bases stayed unmatched. As DNA, the CDR3 is TGTGCCAGCAGCTTCGGACTAGCGGGGAACAATGAGCAGTTCTTC. It specifies CASSFGLAGNNEQFF.

There are many counts of this clonotype. This rearrangement joins TRBV6-1 to TRBJ1-5, with no clear D. The germline CDR1 and CDR2 sequences are MNHNS and SASEGT. Trimming stripped 4 bases from V and 4 bases from J, with 5 bases between. The CDR3 is 12 amino acids. The CDR3 loop reads CASSGPNQPQHF. The CDR3 DNA follows: TGTGCCAGCAGTGGTCCAAATCAGCCCCAGCATTTT.

This clonotype was observed at least ten times. This chain connects TRBV12-3 or TRBV12-4 to TRBJ1-1; D is perhaps TRBD1 (6 bases). V shed 6 bases and J shed 3 bases, with 17 bases lying between them. This CDR3 is 15 amino acids long. The CDR3 reads CASREQGFEHTEAFF. The CDR3 DNA follows: TGTGCCAGCAGGGAACAGGGATTTGAGCACACTGAAGCTTTCTTT.

The sample holds many counts of this clonotype. The chain links TRBV28 to TRBJ2-5; the D gene is possibly TRBD2 (6 bases). The CDR3 has 13 residues. CDR1 and CDR2 (germline): MDHEN, SYDVKM. Trimming took 10 bases from V and 2 from J, leaving 14 bases between them. Here the CDR3 reads CATWTAGQETQYF. CDR3 sequence (DNA): TGTGCCACCTGGACGGCGGGGCAAGAGACCCAGTACTTC.

This clonotype was seen ten or more times. V gene TRBV7-2 combines with J gene TRBJ1-2; D gene ambiguous. CDR1 and CDR2 (germline): SGHTA, FQGNSA. CDR3 length equals 13 residues. Deletions cut 2 bases from V and 6 bases from J, with 10 bases between. The CDR3 DNA reads as TGTGCCAGCAGCTTACAGGCGGCTAATGGCTACACCTTC. The encoded protein is CASSLQAANGYTF.

This clonotype was counted ten times or more. The chain is built from TRBV12-3 or TRBV12-4 and TRBJ2-7; TRBD1 or TRBD2 may be the D gene (5 bases each). V lost 6 bases, J lost 5 bases, and 20 bases lay in between. The CDR3 contains 15 residues. CDR3: CASSPHGAGGDEQYF. CDR3 coding DNA: TGTGCCAGCAGCCCACATGGGGCCGGAGGAGACGAGCAGTACTTC.

Many counts were recorded for this clonotype. This chain links TRBV5-1 with TRBJ2-5; 11 bases map to TRBD2. The junction had 4 bases not matched to a gene; V was cut back by 2 bases and J by 1 base. Germline-derived CDR1 and CDR2 are SGHRS and YFSETQ. The CDR3 contains 16 residues. DNA of the CDR3: TGCGCCAGCAGCTTTGGACTAGCGGGTTCCCAAGAGACCCAGTACTTC. Translated, it gives CASSFGLAGSQETQYF. Full variable domain (outside the CDR3, taken from reference TRBV5-1 and TRBJ2-5): KAGVTQTPRYLIKTRGQQVTLSCSPISGHRSVSWYQQTPGQGLQFLFEYFSETQRNKGNFPGRFSGRQFSNSRSEMNVSTLELGDSALYLCASSFGLAGSQETQYFGPGTRLLVL.

V usage is TRBV5-1 and J usage is TRBJ2-5; 8 bases map to TRBD1. In germline, CDR1 is SGHRS, CDR2 YFSETQ. Germline trimming cut 3 bases from V and 4 bases from J; bases unmatched to any gene: 8. This CDR3 is built from 15 residues. CDR3 sequence (DNA): TGCGCCAGCAGCTGGGACAGGAACCGGAGAGAGACCCAGTACTTC. The encoded protein is CASSWDRNRRETQYF.

A few counts support this clonotype. This chain joins TRBV6-1 and TRBJ2-7, with TRBD1 matching over 8 bases. The CDR3 covers 13 residues. J was trimmed by 2 bases and V by 6 bases; bases with no gene match: 3. The V gene's germline CDR1 is MNHNS and CDR2 SASEGT. The CDR3 coding sequence is TGTGCCAGCAGGGCGGGACAGGCCTACGAGCAGTACTTC. It yields the protein CASRAGQAYEQYF.

The J gene is TRBJ2-5, the V gene TRBV4-1, with D possibly being TRBD1 (5 bases). The CDR3 sequence is 17 residues long. The V gene's germline CDR1 is MGHRA and CDR2 YSYEKL. The V and J ends lost 1 base and 0 bases respectively, with 15 bases between them. The CDR3 bases are TGCGCCAGCAGCCAAGCCGTGCGACAGACCCACCAAGAGACCCAGTACTTC. This codes for CASSQAVRQTHQETQYF.

This clonotype was found many times. The gene calls are TRBV4-3 and TRBJ2-3; D possibly corresponds to TRBD2 (6 bases). The CDR3 is 18 residues long. CDR1 LGHNA and CDR2 YSLEER come from the germline V gene. The ends were cut back, 2 bases at V and 2 bases at J, with 20 bases in the middle. The CDR3 reads CASSQKRTSAGYTDTQYF. DNA for the CDR3: TGCGCCAGCAGCCAAAAAAGGACCTCCGCGGGGTACACAGATACGCAGTATTTT.

This clonotype was seen only a few times. V is TRBV5-4 and J is TRBJ2-3; 7 nucleotides agree with TRBD2. Germline V gene data show CDR1 as SGHNT and CDR2 as YYREEE (reference sequence). With 1 base clipped from V and 2 bases from J, the junction kept 7 bases outside the gene matches. The CDR3 runs to 16 residues. The CDR3: CASSLPAGEDTDTQYF. The CDR3 DNA reads TGTGCCAGCAGCTTGCCTGCGGGAGAGGACACAGATACGCAGTATTTT.

This clonotype was counted at least ten times. The V gene is TRBV7-2, the J gene TRBJ1-1; D gene uncertain. CDR1 is SGHTA and CDR2 is FQGNSA in the germline V gene. CDR3 size: 16 residues. Trimming took 0 bases from V and 2 from J, leaving 13 bases between them. The DNA for the CDR3 is TGTGCCAGCAGCTTAGCGAGTAAGGGTACCAACACTGAAGCTTTCTTT. It encodes CASSLASKGTNTEAFF.

This clonotype was picked up a small number of times. The rearrangement uses TRBV7-2 and TRBJ1-5; a possible D gene is TRBD1 (5 bases). Germline CDR1 SGHTA, CDR2 FQGNSA. There are 16 residues in the CDR3. The V gene lost 2 bases and the J gene lost 3 bases, with 14 bases spanning the gap. The CDR3 region is CASSLTGASSNQPQHF. CDR3 DNA: TGTGCCAGCAGCTTAACCGGGGCAAGCTCCAATCAGCCCCAGCATTTT. Together with reference TRBV7-2 and TRBJ1-5, the CDR3 gives the full variable domain: GAGVSQSPSNKVTEKGKDVELRCDPISGHTALYWYRQSLGQGLEFLIYFQGNSAPDKSGLPSDRFSAERTGGSVSTLTIQRTQQEDSAVYLCASSLTGASSNQPQHFGDGTRLSIL.

This clonotype came up many times. The chain couples TRBV12-5 to TRBJ2-3; D may be TRBD1 (6 bases). Trimming left V 4 bases short and J 1 base short, with 12 bases between. Germline V lookup: CDR1 LGHNT, CDR2 FRNRAP. This CDR3 is 15 amino acids long. DNA for the CDR3: TGTGCTAGTGGTTCAGGGGCCCACGGCACAGATACGCAGTATTTT. Protein sequence: CASGSGAHGTDTQYF.

The chain has TRBV7-2 and TRBJ1-6; D not resolved. V was cut by 1 base and J by 8 bases, with 9 bases left in between. This CDR3 spans 14 amino acids. CDR1 is SGHTA and CDR2 is FQGNSA in the germline V gene. In DNA form, the CDR3 reads TGTGCCAGCAGCTTAGAGGGTCGGGATTCACCCCTCCACTTT. It is translated as CASSLEGRDSPLHF.

This clonotype was seen at least ten times. The chain links TRBV4-3 to TRBJ2-1; no firm D call. V lost 0 bases, J lost 8 bases, and 17 bases lay in between. Germline V lookup: CDR1 LGHNA, CDR2 YSLEER. There are 16 residues in the CDR3. This CDR3 is CASSQDRKPIPHEQFF. The DNA of the CDR3 is TGCGCCAGCAGCCAAGATAGGAAACCGATCCCCCATGAGCAGTTCTTC.